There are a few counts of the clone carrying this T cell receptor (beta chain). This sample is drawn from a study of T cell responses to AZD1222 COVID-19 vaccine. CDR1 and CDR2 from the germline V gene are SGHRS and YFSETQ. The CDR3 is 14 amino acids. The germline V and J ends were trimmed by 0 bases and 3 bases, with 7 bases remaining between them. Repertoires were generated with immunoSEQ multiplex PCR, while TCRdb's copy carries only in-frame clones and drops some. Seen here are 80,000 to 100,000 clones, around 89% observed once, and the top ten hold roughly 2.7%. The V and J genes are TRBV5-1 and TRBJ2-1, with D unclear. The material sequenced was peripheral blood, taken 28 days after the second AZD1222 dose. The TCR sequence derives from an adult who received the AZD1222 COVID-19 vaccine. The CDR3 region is CASSLASYYNEQFF. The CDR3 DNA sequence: TGCGCCAGCAGCTTGGCATCCTACTACAATGAGCAGTTCTTC.